This T cell receptor beta chain came from a study of T cell changes during pregnancy in multiple sclerosis. CDR3 length: 15 amino acids. Per germline, CDR1 LGHNA and CDR2 YSLEER. V dropped 0 bases and J dropped 6; count of bases not matched to a gene: 6. Sequenced by immunoSEQ multiplex PCR; TCRdb stores in-frame clones only, minus some. The data hold around 39,000 clones, with roughly 92% observed a single time. The receptor was isolated from a female donor in good health, enrolled as a control in a pregnancy study. The sample in question was CD4+ T cells from peripheral blood mononuclear cells, obtained in the third trimester of pregnancy. The genes are TRBV4-3 and TRBJ2-7; 9 nucleotides agree with TRBD2. The CDR3 reads CASSQDLRGGSEQYF. DNA for the CDR3: TGCGCCAGCAGCCAAGATCTGCGGGGGGGCTCCGAGCAGTACTTC.